This TCR beta chain was obtained from a study of blood T cell repertoires in COVID-19. On the study more broadly: Sample material is recorded as cDNA or gDNA derived from T cells, B-cell-depleted T cells, or PBMCs.

Profiled with immunoSEQ multiplex PCR; TCRdb holds only in-frame clones, not every one. The table records about 180,000 clones, 80% to 90% of them present only once. Participants, about 18 to 90 years old, spanned around 25 US areas. V lost 3 bases to trimming and J lost 0 bases, with 11 bases between them. This CDR3 contains 15 residues. CDR1 is MNHNS, CDR2 SASEGT, per germline. The clonotype was recovered from a woman between 18 and 29 years old who had recovered from COVID-19. Input material: PBMCs or T cells enriched from blood (not recorded which). The V gene is TRBV6-1, the J gene TRBJ2-5; a weak D match, TRBD1 (6 bases). This CDR3 is CASSEGHPYQETQYF. CDR3 nucleotides: TGTGCCAGCAGTGAGGGACATCCGTACCAAGAGACCCAGTACTTC.